In its sample, the clone carrying this T cell receptor beta chain was seen once. Antigen: not known. Germline V CDR1 and CDR2: MNHEY, SVGAGI. The CDR3 is 13 residues long. V lost 5 bases to trimming and J lost 7 bases, with 12 bases between them. This sample stems from a study of cytomegalovirus exposure and HLA in healthy donors. The overall study: HLA-typed donors were the source of about 90 million unique TCRs held in an early data release. The study's findings and limits: An analysis that was carried out later associated some 17,000 TCR beta sequences with HLA alleles at 0.05 false discovery rate. When a later analysis compared HLA-associated TCR beta chains with equally common others, the HLA-associated chains turned out to be more clonally expanded and to have lower generation probabilities. Previous analysis showed most TCR beta V segments were productive about 90% or about 30% of the time.

The PCR was carried out with 60 Vbeta primers and 13 Jbeta primers. Data came from immunoSEQ multiplex PCR; TCRdb stores just in-frame clones and leaves some out. The table includes 90,000 to 120,000 clones, 74% detected once. The J gene is TRBJ1-5, the V gene TRBV6-5, with D possibly TRBD1 on 6 matching bases. The sequence was obtained from a man aged 50-60 years in good health and CMV-seropositive. Sequenced material: PBMCs. CDR3 nucleotide sequence: TGTGCCAGCAGTAAGACAGGTCGCCAGCCCCAGCATTTT. Its protein is CASSKTGRQPQHF.